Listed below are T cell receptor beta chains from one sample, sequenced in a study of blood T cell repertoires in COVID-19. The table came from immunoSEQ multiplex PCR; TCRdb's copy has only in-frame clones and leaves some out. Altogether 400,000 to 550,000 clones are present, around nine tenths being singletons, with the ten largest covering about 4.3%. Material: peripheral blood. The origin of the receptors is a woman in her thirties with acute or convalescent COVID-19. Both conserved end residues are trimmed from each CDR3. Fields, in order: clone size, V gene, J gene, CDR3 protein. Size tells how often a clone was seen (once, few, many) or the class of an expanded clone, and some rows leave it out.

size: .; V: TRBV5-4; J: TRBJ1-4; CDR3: ASSPRGLSGEKLF
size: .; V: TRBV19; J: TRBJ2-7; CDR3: ASSSDRRGDEQY
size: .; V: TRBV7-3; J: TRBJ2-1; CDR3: ASSLGPPSSYNEQF
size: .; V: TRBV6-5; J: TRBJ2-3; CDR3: ASSYSSRGRSDTQY
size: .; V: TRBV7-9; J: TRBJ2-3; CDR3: ASSPTKRGPTDTQY
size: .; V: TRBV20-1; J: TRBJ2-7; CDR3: SASLGLYYEQY
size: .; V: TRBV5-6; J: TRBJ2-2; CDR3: ASSLALLNRDPAGGELF
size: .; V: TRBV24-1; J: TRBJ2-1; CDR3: ATSSQRAQENRDNEQF
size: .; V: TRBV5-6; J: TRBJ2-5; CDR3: ASGSQVSSETQY
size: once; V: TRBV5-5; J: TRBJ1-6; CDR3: ASSFGVGNSPLH
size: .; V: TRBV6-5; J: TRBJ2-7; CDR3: ASSWTSGVSYEQY
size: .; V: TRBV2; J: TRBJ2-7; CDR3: ASRSESYEQY
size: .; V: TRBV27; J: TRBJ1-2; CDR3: ASSITGQKRSGYT
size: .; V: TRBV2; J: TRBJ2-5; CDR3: ASKLEAEETQY
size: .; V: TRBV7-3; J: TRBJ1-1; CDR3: ASSLLPGGYTEAF
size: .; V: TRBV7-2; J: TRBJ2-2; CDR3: ASNPGQGGGELF
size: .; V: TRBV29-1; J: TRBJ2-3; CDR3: SVEGSSGGASDTQY
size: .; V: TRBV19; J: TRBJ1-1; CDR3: ASSDRTNTEAF
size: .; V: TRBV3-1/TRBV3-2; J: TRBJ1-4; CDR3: ASSLLGRNEKLF
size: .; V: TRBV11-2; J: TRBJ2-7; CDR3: ASSLRTGAPYEQY
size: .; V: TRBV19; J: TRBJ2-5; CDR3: ASSMALQETQY
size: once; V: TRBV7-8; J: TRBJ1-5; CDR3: ASSSDDRASQPQH
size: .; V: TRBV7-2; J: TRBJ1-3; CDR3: ASSVRQGATGNTIY
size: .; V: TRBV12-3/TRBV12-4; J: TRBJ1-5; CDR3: ASSLTNQPQH
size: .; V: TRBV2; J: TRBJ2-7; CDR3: ASRVAGGSYEQY
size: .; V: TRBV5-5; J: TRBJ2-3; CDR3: ASSLGPTSGGTDTQY
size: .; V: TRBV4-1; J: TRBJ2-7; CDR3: ASSQGRDSHYEQY
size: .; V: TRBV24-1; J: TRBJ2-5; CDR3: ATSDTRTAQETQY
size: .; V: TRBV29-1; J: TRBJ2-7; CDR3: SVAAGTGPYEQY
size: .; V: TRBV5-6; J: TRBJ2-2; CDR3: ASSLGTGVYTGELF
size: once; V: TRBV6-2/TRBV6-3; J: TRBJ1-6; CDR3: ASSYEGEGSPLH
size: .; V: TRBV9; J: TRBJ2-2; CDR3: ASSETSGQASTGELF
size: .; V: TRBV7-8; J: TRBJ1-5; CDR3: ASSKGSLVNQPQH
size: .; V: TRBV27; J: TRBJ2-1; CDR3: ASSLRDRVREQF
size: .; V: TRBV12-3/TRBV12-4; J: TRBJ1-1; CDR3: ASRWDSYTEAF
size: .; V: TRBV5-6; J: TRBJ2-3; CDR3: ASSQTDTQY
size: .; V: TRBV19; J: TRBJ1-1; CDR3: ASGDRTLGNTEAF
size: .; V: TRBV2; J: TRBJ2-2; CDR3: ASRPGQGNTGELF
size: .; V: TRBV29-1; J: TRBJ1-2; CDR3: SVRTGRYGYT
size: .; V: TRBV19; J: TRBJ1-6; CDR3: ASRLPQGRNSPLH
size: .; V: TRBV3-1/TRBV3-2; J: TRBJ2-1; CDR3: ASSQDLGGEQF
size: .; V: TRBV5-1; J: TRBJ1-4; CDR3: ASSLTPNQANEKLF
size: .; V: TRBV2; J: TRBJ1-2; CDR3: ASSRDREGYGYT
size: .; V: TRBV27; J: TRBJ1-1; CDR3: ASSFGGNTEAF
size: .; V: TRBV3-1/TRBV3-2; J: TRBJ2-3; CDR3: ASSHGGTSGDTQY
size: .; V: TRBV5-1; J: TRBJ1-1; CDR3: ASSYTGDGTEAF
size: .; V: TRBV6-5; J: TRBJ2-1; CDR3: ASLPTGGHNEQF